The 28 T cell receptor beta chains in this list originate from one sample, sequenced in a study of Graves' ophthalmopathy and Graves' hyperthyroidism. Amplification of the TCR beta CDR3 regions used RNA transcripts (as template). Scientists carried out first-round RT-PCR using HTBI primers and then a second-round multiplex PCR. MiXCR, applied by TCRdb to the multiplex PCR reads, yields one record per CDR3 protein. The table lists about 400,000 distinct CDR3 sequences, around 18% of them singletons, with more than 1.5% in the top ten. Sequenced: peripheral blood. Source of these receptors: a woman between 18 and 29 years old with Graves' ophthalmopathy.

The rearrangement links TRBV28 to TRBJ2-5; D remains unclear. The germline CDR1 and CDR2 sequences are MDHEN and SYDVKM. The CDR3 is made up of 14 amino acids. Trimming shortened V by 8 bases and J by 4 bases, and 17 bases separated the two germline ends. The CDR3 loop reads CASSGTPRRETQYF. For the CDR3, the DNA is TGTGCCAGCTCAGGTACCCCTAGGCGAGAGACCCAGTACTTC.

In its sample, this clonotype was seen many times. This sequence joins TRBV6-2 or TRBV6-3 and TRBJ2-5, with D unclear. Germline V gene lookup returns CDR1 MNHEY and CDR2 SVGEGT. The length of the CDR3 is 14 residues. Trimming shortened V by 8 bases and J by 3 bases, and 16 bases separated the two germline ends. The CDR3: CASRGETLKETQYF. For the CDR3, the DNA is TGTGCCAGCCGAGGAGAGACCCTTAAAGAGACCCAGTACTTC.

This clonotype occurred many times. This rearrangement joins TRBV5-5 to TRBJ2-5, with D uncertain. V dropped 2 bases and J dropped 5 bases, with 16 bases sitting between them. The CDR3 loop spans 15 amino acids. CDR1 is SGHKS, CDR2 YYEKEE, per germline (reference sequence). In DNA form, the CDR3 reads TGTGCCAGCAGCTTTAGGGCGTTCAGTACGGAGACCCAGTACTTC. Protein sequence: CASSFRAFSTETQYF.

In this sample, this clonotype turned up many times. The chain uses TRBV14 and TRBJ1-1, with no clear D. The CDR3 is 19 amino acids. Germline CDR1 and CDR2: SGHDN and FVKESK. V was clipped by 0 bases and J by 1 base, with 21 bases between them. CDR3 sequence reads: CASSQDWLAVGPWNTEAFF. CDR3 nucleotide sequence: TGTGCCAGCAGCCAAGATTGGCTTGCCGTAGGCCCATGGAACACTGAAGCTTTCTTT.

This clonotype was observed many times. The chain employs TRBV5-1 and TRBJ1-2; 8 nucleotides agree with TRBD1. V shed 0 bases, J shed 8 bases, and the junction held 0 bases outside the gene matches. CDR1 and CDR2 from the germline V gene are SGHRS and YFSETQ. The CDR3 is made up of 12 amino acids. As DNA, the CDR3 is TGCGCCAGCAGCTTGGCAGGGGGCGGCTACACCTTC. It yields the protein CASSLAGGGYTF.

This clonotype was seen more than once but under ten times. This chain connects TRBV12-3 or TRBV12-4 to TRBJ2-7; D possibly corresponds to TRBD2 (6 bases). The V and J ends lost 6 bases and 7 bases respectively, with 22 bases between them. The CDR3 consists of 15 residues. The CDR3 spells CASRPSGFGELEQYF. In DNA form, the CDR3 reads TGTGCCAGCAGACCCAGCGGGTTTGGGGAGTTGGAGCAGTACTTC.

This clonotype was detected many times. This rearrangement joins TRBV24-1 to TRBJ2-5; TRBD1 is a possible D gene (6 bases). CDR3 length: 14 residues. V shed 0 bases and J shed 5 bases, with 9 bases lying between them. The germline V gene encodes CDR1 KGHDR and CDR2 SFDVKD. This chain's CDR3 is CATSDLGGRETQYF. The CDR3 DNA is TGTGCCACCAGTGATTTGGGGGGCAGGGAGACCCAGTACTTC.

Ten or more counts support this clonotype. This chain joins TRBV28 and TRBJ2-2, with a tentative D call TRBD2 (6 bases). With 6 bases removed from V and 0 bases from J, the gap between germline ends came to 14 bases. The germline gives CDR1 MDHEN, CDR2 SYDVKM. This CDR3 is built from 16 residues. CDR3 bases: TGTGCCAGCAGACAAGGAGGGGCGTCGAACACCGGGGAGCTGTTTTTT. Protein: CASRQGGASNTGELFF. The full variable domain, rest sourced from reference TRBV28 and TRBJ2-2, is DVKVTQSSRYLVKRTGEKVFLECVQDMDHENMFWYRQDPGLGLRLIYFSYDVKMKEKGDIPEGYSVSREKKERFSLILESASTNQTSMYLCASRQGGASNTGELFFGEGSRLTVL.

There are many counts of this clonotype. V gene TRBV18 combines with J gene TRBJ1-2; D may be TRBD1 (5 bases). CDR1 KGHSH and CDR2 LQKENI come from the germline V gene. With 6 bases removed from V and 7 bases from J, the gap between germline ends came to 18 bases. This CDR3 contains 14 residues. As DNA, the CDR3 is TGTGCCAGCTCTCCTAAAGGGGCGCATAGTGGCTACACCTTC. Protein: CASSPKGAHSGYTF.

The CDR3 region is CASSQDPAASYGYTF. The CDR3 nucleotides read TGTGCCAGCAGCCAAGACCCCGCGGCTTCCTATGGCTACACCTTC. The V and J genes are TRBV3-1 and TRBJ1-2, with D uncertain. Trimming left V 0 bases short and J 4 bases short, with 12 bases between. Germline values: CDR1 LGHDT, CDR2 YNNKEL (reference sequence). CDR3 length: 15 residues.

DNA for the CDR3: TGTGCCAGCAGTTACTTAGCGGGCAGGTACGAGCAGTACTTC. Amino acids: CASSYLAGRYEQYF. V usage is TRBV6-2 or TRBV6-3 and J usage is TRBJ2-7; TRBD2 matches at 7 bases. The V segment lost 1 base and the J segment 4 bases; nucleotides outside the gene matches: 4. The CDR3 length is 14 residues. The germline V gene has CDR1 MNHEY and CDR2 SVGEGT.

This clonotype was seen ten or more times. This rearrangement joins TRBV30 to TRBJ1-2; 10 bases line up with TRBD1. This CDR3 spans 17 amino acids. Germline CDR1 GTSNPN, CDR2 SVGIG (reference sequence). V gave up 2 bases and J gave up 4 bases; unmatched junction bases: 13. CDR3 bases: TGTGCCTGGAGTCCTAATTCGGGACAGGGGAAGGGCTATGGCTACACCTTC. Its translation is CAWSPNSGQGKGYGYTF.

In its sample, this clonotype was seen many times. V and J are TRBV7-9 and TRBJ2-7; 7 bases line up with TRBD1. J lost 4 bases, V lost 5 bases, and 11 bases had no gene match. CDR1 is SEHNR, CDR2 FQNEAQ, per germline (reference sequence). The CDR3 extends over 15 amino acids. The CDR3 spells CASSLFGQERYEQYF. The CDR3 bases are TGTGCCAGCAGCCTCTTTGGACAGGAGAGATACGAGCAGTACTTC.

Ten or more counts support this clonotype. An end of the junction does not agree with germline; a read error may underlie this. The J gene is TRBJ1-2, the V gene TRBV28, with TRBD1 matching over 9 bases. CDR3 length equals 15 residues. Germline V gene lookup returns CDR1 MDHEN and CDR2 SYDVKM. In DNA, the CDR3 is TGTGCCAGCAGTCCCGGGACAGGGCCTAAATATGGCTACACCTTC. As protein: CASSPGTGPKYGYTF.

V gene TRBV3-1 combines with J gene TRBJ2-7, with no clear D. Per the germline V gene, CDR1 is LGHDT and CDR2 is YNNKEL (reference sequence). V gave up 0 bases and J gave up 1 base, with 10 bases separating them. The CDR3 runs 15 residues. CDR3 DNA sequence: TGTGCCAGCAGCCAAGATCGGTGGGTTTCCTACGAGCAGTACTTC. Encoded protein: CASSQDRWVSYEQYF.

Note on this clonotype: At one boundary the junction diverges from the germline segment, which might be a read error. This chain uses TRBV6-1 with TRBJ1-1; 11 bases match TRBD1. The germline V gene has CDR1 MNHNS and CDR2 SASEGT. The CDR3 consists of 16 residues. CDR3 amino acids: CASGEHGTGGMAEAFF. In DNA, the CDR3 is TGTGCCAGCGGTGAACACGGGACAGGGGGTATGGCTGAAGCTTTCTTT.

This clonotype was observed many times. This chain joins TRBV6-2 or TRBV6-3 and TRBJ2-7, with 9 bases lining up with TRBD2. CDR3 size: 15 residues. The junction had 8 bases not matched to a gene; V was cut back by 7 bases and J by 1 base. Germline assignment: CDR1 MNHEY and CDR2 SVGEGT. CDR3 sequence (DNA): TGTGCCAGCACGAGTGCGCTAGCGGGATCCTACGAGCAGTACTTC. Amino acids: CASTSALAGSYEQYF.

This clonotype has more than one count but fewer than ten. The chain links TRBV6-2 or TRBV6-3 to TRBJ1-2; possible D gene TRBD1, 5 bases. Trimming stripped 6 bases from V and 6 bases from J, with 17 bases between. The CDR3 has 14 amino acids. CDR1 and CDR2 (germline): MNHEY, SVGEGT. The CDR3 protein is CASSSPRGEDGYTF. DNA for the CDR3: TGTGCCAGCAGCTCCCCCCGGGGGGAGGATGGCTACACCTTC.

This clonotype appeared many times. The chain carries TRBV5-1 and TRBJ2-5; D call uncertain. Per germline, CDR1 SGHRS and CDR2 YFSETQ. The V gene lost 5 bases and the J gene lost 0 bases, with 8 bases spanning the gap. This CDR3 has 13 residues. CDR3 sequence (DNA): TGCGCCAGCAGTACAGCGAACCAAGAGACCCAGTACTTC. Protein: CASSTANQETQYF. The whole variable domain, filled in from reference TRBV5-1 and TRBJ2-5, reads KAGVTQTPRYLIKTRGQQVTLSCSPISGHRSVSWYQQTPGQGLQFLFEYFSETQRNKGNFPGRFSGRQFSNSRSEMNVSTLELGDSALYLCASSTANQETQYFGPGTRLLVL.

This clonotype was recorded many times. The V gene is TRBV4-1, the J gene TRBJ1-5; 7 bases line up with TRBD1. With 0 bases clipped from V and 2 bases from J, the junction kept 4 bases outside the gene matches. The V gene's germline CDR1 is MGHRA and CDR2 YSYEKL. This CDR3 contains 16 residues. As DNA, the CDR3 is TGCGCCAGCAGCCAAGAAGGCCAGGGGGGCAATCAGCCCCAGCATTTT. Its translation is CASSQEGQGGNQPQHF.

This clonotype has a count of ten or more. The V and J genes are TRBV6-1 and TRBJ1-5; D is undetermined. Per the germline V gene, CDR1 is MNHNS and CDR2 is SASEGT. The V and J ends lost 4 bases and 4 bases respectively, with 8 bases between them. The CDR3 runs 13 residues. The CDR3 coding sequence is TGTGCCAGCAGTGCGCGGGGAAATCAGCCCCAGCATTTT. Translation gives CASSARGNQPQHF.

At least ten counts were recorded for this clonotype. J is TRBJ1-2 and V is TRBV19; D ambiguous. Germline loops: CDR1 LNHDA, CDR2 SQIVND (reference sequence). The CDR3 runs 15 residues. Trimming cost V 3 bases and J 4 bases, with 15 bases left between them. The CDR3 sequence is CASSIRWETSYGYTF. CDR3 nucleotides: TGTGCCAGTAGTATCCGTTGGGAAACTTCCTATGGCTACACCTTC.

This clonotype has ten or more counts. V is TRBV28 and J is TRBJ1-2, with TRBD1 matching 9 bases. V was clipped by 3 bases and J by 4 bases; unmatched bases: 6. Germline CDR1 is MDHEN and CDR2 is SYDVKM. The CDR3 runs 15 residues. The CDR3 DNA reads TGTGCCAGCAGTTTGAGGGACAGGGATCTCTATGGCTACACCTTC. Translating gives CASSLRDRDLYGYTF.

The chain combines TRBV27 with TRBJ1-1; tentative D call: TRBD1 (5 bases). The length of the CDR3 is 14 residues. The germline CDR1 and CDR2 sequences are MNHEY and SMNVEV (reference sequence). Deletions cut 5 bases from V and 3 bases from J, with 13 bases between. CDR3 in DNA: TGTGCCAGCAGTACCCTACAGGTCCACACTGAAGCTTTCTTT. This sequence encodes CASSTLQVHTEAFF.

Many counts were recorded for this clonotype. The chain links TRBV7-8 to TRBJ2-7; D could derive from TRBD1 or TRBD2 (6 bases each). This CDR3 spans 15 amino acids. V gave up 5 bases and J gave up 3 bases, with 17 bases separating them. Per germline, CDR1 SGHVS and CDR2 FQNEAQ. CDR3 sequence (DNA): TGTGCCAGCAGCCCGAGTGGGGGGCTGGGCTACGAGCAGTACTTC. This codes for CASSPSGGLGYEQYF.

This clonotype was recorded at least ten times. This chain uses TRBV11-2 with TRBJ2-7; D ambiguous. The V and J ends lost 2 bases and 7 bases respectively, with 12 bases between them. The CDR3 consists of 13 residues. CDR1 and CDR2 from the germline V gene are SGHAT and FQNNGV. The CDR3 sequence is CASSLSDVSEQYF. The DNA of the CDR3 is TGTGCCAGCAGCTTATCGGACGTCTCGGAGCAGTACTTC. The whole variable domain, filled in from reference TRBV11-2 and TRBJ2-7, reads EAGVAQSPRYKIIEKRQSVAFWCNPISGHATLYWYQQILGQGPKLLIQFQNNGVVDDSQLPKDRFSAERLKGVDSTLKIQPAKLEDSAVYLCASSLSDVSEQYFGPGTRLTVT.

This clonotype appeared many times. The rearrangement uses TRBV20-1 and TRBJ2-7; D gene uncertain. CDR3 length equals 14 residues. Trimming removed 0 bases at V and 2 bases at J, with 11 bases between. The germline V gene has CDR1 DFQATT and CDR2 SNEGSKA (reference sequence). The DNA of the CDR3 is TGCAGTGCTAGAGATGGTGAACCCCCCTACGAGCAGTACTTC. Translation gives CSARDGEPPYEQYF.

This clonotype came up many times. This chain connects TRBV19 to TRBJ1-2; weak D call: TRBD1 (5 bases). Germline lookup yields CDR1 LNHDA and CDR2 SQIVND (reference sequence). This CDR3 has 17 amino acids. The germline V and J ends were trimmed by 7 bases and 4 bases, with 25 bases remaining between them. CDR3: CASKSGVLRAAGYGYTF. CDR3 DNA: TGTGCCAGTAAATCGGGAGTTCTCAGGGCAGCAGGCTATGGCTACACCTTC. Full variable domain (missing parts from reference TRBV19 and TRBJ1-2): DGGITQSPKYLFRKEGQNVTLSCEQNLNHDAMYWYRQDPGQGLRLIYYSQIVNDFQKGDIAEGYSVSREKKESFPLTVTSAQKNPTAFYLCASKSGVLRAAGYGYTFGSGTRLTVV.